The next 32 T cell receptor beta chains were all read from a single sample in a study of regulatory T cells in long-lasting Graves disease. Time point indicated: newly diagnosed GD, antithyroid drugs for less than 3 months. RNA extracted from PBMCs served as the sequencing template. Library construction for TCR beta used iRepertoire HTBI primers and Arm-PCR of CDR3 regions. TCRdb analysed the multiplex PCR reads with MiXCR anew, one entry per CDR3 protein. Among over 500,000 distinct CDR3 sequences listed, 16% were seen once. These same data were also listed under a study on T cells in Graves' hyperthyroidism and ophthalmopathy.

The sample in question was peripheral blood mononuclear cells (PBMCs), obtained at new diagnosis, from a patient treated with antithyroid drugs. The receptors were gathered from a woman under 40 with Graves disease.

The sample holds many counts of this clonotype. In DNA form, the CDR3 reads TGTGCCAGCAGGGACTACCTGGAGTACTTC. Its protein product is CASRDYLEYF. The genes are TRBV11-2 and TRBJ2-7; D perhaps matches TRBD2 (6 bases). Germline values: CDR1 SGHAT, CDR2 FQNNGV. The CDR3 spans 10 residues. Trimming pared 6 bases from V and 11 bases from J, leaving 11 bases between.

This clonotype showed up many times. V and J are TRBV20-1 and TRBJ2-1, with 9 bases that match TRBD2. Germline assignment: CDR1 DFQATT and CDR2 SNEGSKA (reference sequence). The CDR3 is 15 amino acids. V dropped 6 bases and J dropped 5; count of bases not matched to a gene: 11. The CDR3 is CSAPLGTSSHNEQFF. The CDR3 DNA follows: TGCAGTGCGCCGTTGGGGACTAGCTCTCACAATGAGCAGTTCTTC.

This clonotype was recorded many times. The chain couples TRBV10-3 to TRBJ2-7; TRBD2 matches at 11 bases. Trimming took 2 bases from V and 6 from J; bases not matched to a gene: 3. The CDR3 has 14 residues. CDR1 is ENHRY and CDR2 is SYGVKD in the germline V gene. CDR3 amino acids: CAISETSGSSEQYF. DNA for the CDR3: TGTGCCATCAGTGAGACTAGCGGGAGTTCCGAGCAGTACTTC.

About this clonotype itself: A much larger clone lies a single base off, so this may be a read error. J is TRBJ2-3 and V is TRBV7-9; 7 bases map to TRBD2. The CDR3 extends over 15 amino acids. Germline-derived CDR1 and CDR2 are SEHNR and FQNEAQ (reference sequence). V shed 11 bases, J shed 2 bases, and the junction held 13 bases outside the gene matches. CDR3 residues: CAAHTVAGVTDTQYF. The CDR3 bases are TGTGCCGCACACACAGTGGCGGGAGTCACAGATACGCAGTATTTT.

The table lists this clonotype with a few counts. The CDR3: CASSPVAVLTNEQFF. The CDR3 nucleotides read TGTGCCAGCTCACCCGTAGCGGTATTAACTAATGAGCAGTTCTTC. V usage is TRBV18 and J usage is TRBJ2-1, with D perhaps matching TRBD2 (6 bases). CDR3 length: 15 residues. Germline CDR1 reads KGHSH; CDR2 reads LQKENI. V lost 3 bases and J 7 bases, leaving 16 bases between the germline ends. Using reference TRBV18 and TRBJ2-1 for the parts outside the CDR3, the full variable domain is NAGVMQNPRHLVRRRGQEARLRCSPMKGHSHVYWYRQLPEEGLKFMVYLQKENIIDESGMPKERFSAEFPKEGPSILRIQQVVRGDSAAYFCASSPVAVLTNEQFFGPGTRLTVL.

This clonotype has a handful of counts. V usage is TRBV6-9 and J usage is TRBJ2-1; 8 positions match TRBD2. Unmatched junction bases numbered 2, after V lost 3 bases and J lost 10 bases. This CDR3 has 12 amino acids. From germline, CDR1 is MNHGY and CDR2 SVAAGI. CDR3 coding DNA: TGTGCCAGCAGTTACGGGGGGGAAGAGCAGTTCTTC. Translation gives CASSYGGEEQFF.

Many counts were recorded for this clonotype. The chain has TRBV6-4 and TRBJ2-2, with 7 bases that match TRBD2. CDR3 length equals 14 residues. Germline trimming cut 4 bases from V and 4 bases from J; bases unmatched to any gene: 3. Germline V lookup: CDR1 MRHNA, CDR2 SNTAGT. CDR3 in amino acids: CASSGSGATGELFF. DNA for the CDR3: TGTGCCAGCAGTGGGAGCGGGGCCACCGGGGAGCTGTTTTTT.

This clonotype was seen at least ten times. The chain joins TRBV5-5 to TRBJ1-5, with D unresolved. CDR3 length equals 15 residues. Germline V CDR1 and CDR2: SGHKS, YYEKEE (reference sequence). Trimming removed 0 bases at V and 10 bases at J, with 17 bases between. The CDR3 here is CASSLEVTGISPQHF. CDR3 in DNA: TGTGCCAGCAGCTTGGAAGTTACGGGGATCAGCCCCCAGCATTTT.

This clonotype was seen ten or more times. V is TRBV6-1 and J is TRBJ1-2; D is possibly TRBD1 (6 bases). Trimming took 7 bases from V and 6 from J, leaving 21 bases between them. The V gene's germline CDR1 is MNHNS and CDR2 SASEGT. The CDR3 runs 15 residues. CDR3 sequence (DNA): TGTGCCAGCACGGAAGGAACAGGGAATTTCAATGGCTACACCTTC. Residues: CASTEGTGNFNGYTF.

This clonotype was counted many times. The chain has TRBV5-4 and TRBJ1-5; D gene uncertain. The CDR3 contains 14 residues. CDR1 is SGHNT, CDR2 YYREEE, per germline (reference sequence). Trimming took off 1 base at V and 5 bases at J, with 10 bases between the two ends. The CDR3 protein is CASSLWGRDQPQHF. The CDR3 region has the DNA TGTGCCAGCAGCTTGTGGGGTCGGGATCAGCCCCAGCATTTT.

This clonotype was recorded many times. CDR3 amino acids: CASSYSMAGGLKSPLHF. The CDR3 coding sequence is TGTGCCAGCAGTTACTCGATGGCAGGGGGCCTGAAGTCACCCCTCCACTTT. J is TRBJ1-6 and V is TRBV6-5; 8 positions agree with TRBD1. CDR3 size: 17 residues. With 0 bases clipped from V and 10 bases from J, the junction kept 11 bases outside the gene matches. Germline CDR1 MNHEY, CDR2 SVGAGI.

This clonotype was observed many times. CDR3 region: CASSYSGAVFGPYEQYF. CDR3 nucleotides: TGTGCCAGCAGTTACTCGGGTGCTGTCTTCGGTCCCTACGAGCAGTACTTC. The chain uses TRBV6-2 or TRBV6-3 and TRBJ2-7; D uncertain. Per germline, CDR1 MNHEY and CDR2 SVGEGT. Trimming cost V 0 bases and J 2 bases, with 17 bases left between them. The CDR3 has 17 amino acids.

The chain recombines TRBV18 with TRBJ2-1; 7 nucleotides align to TRBD2. Germline V gene data show CDR1 as KGHSH and CDR2 as LQKENI. The J segment lost 3 bases and the V segment lost 3 bases, leaving 11 bases of the junction unmatched. The CDR3 is made up of 17 amino acids. The CDR3 DNA follows: TGTGCCAGCTCACCCGGGACTATCAATACCAGCTACAATGAGCAGTTCTTC. It is translated as CASSPGTINTSYNEQFF.

This clonotype has ten or more counts. The V call is TRBV28, the J call TRBJ2-1; 12 bases line up with TRBD2. The germline CDR1 and CDR2 sequences are MDHEN and SYDVKM. The CDR3 totals 18 residues. V was clipped by 0 bases and J by 8 bases; unmatched bases: 11. The CDR3, as DNA: TGTGCCAGCAGTTTATGGAGACTAGCGGGAGCTAGGGCCGATGAGCAGTTCTTC. Its protein is CASSLWRLAGARADEQFF. The full variable domain, with the rest looked up from reference TRBV28 and TRBJ2-1, is DVKVTQSSRYLVKRTGEKVFLECVQDMDHENMFWYRQDPGLGLRLIYFSYDVKMKEKGDIPEGYSVSREKKERFSLILESASTNQTSMYLCASSLWRLAGARADEQFFGPGTRLTVL.

CDR3 amino acids: CASSLSFQAARNEQFF. The CDR3 nucleotides read TGCGCCAGCAGCTTGAGTTTTCAGGCCGCCCGGAATGAGCAGTTCTTC. The chain couples TRBV5-1 to TRBJ2-1, with D hard to call. Germline V gene lookup returns CDR1 SGHRS and CDR2 YFSETQ. The germline V and J ends were trimmed by 1 base and 7 bases, with 18 bases remaining between them. CDR3 length: 16 residues.

The CDR3 spells CASSPRDSTNTEAFF. In nucleotides, the CDR3 is TGTGCCAGCAGTCCCCGGGACTCGACAAACACTGAAGCTTTCTTT. V gene TRBV6-1 combines with J gene TRBJ1-1; maybe TRBD1 (5 bases). The ends were cut back, 5 bases at V and 2 bases at J, with 15 bases in the middle. The CDR3 totals 15 residues. The V gene's germline CDR1 is MNHNS and CDR2 SASEGT.

This clonotype was recorded many times. The rearrangement uses TRBV6-2 or TRBV6-3 and TRBJ2-6; 7 bases match TRBD1. The CDR3 loop spans 14 amino acids. The ends lost 5 bases at V and 4 bases at J; junction bases unmatched: 2. The germline gives CDR1 MNHEY, CDR2 SVGEGT. CDR3 region: CASSEGAGANVLTF. CDR3 bases: TGTGCCAGCAGTGAGGGGGCCGGGGCCAACGTCCTGACTTTC.

The rearrangement joins TRBV30 to TRBJ1-2, with D unclear. The length of the CDR3 is 14 residues. The V gene lost 0 bases and the J gene lost 0 bases, with 8 bases spanning the gap. The germline V gene has CDR1 GTSNPN and CDR2 SVGIG (reference sequence). The CDR3 is CAWSVHMANYGYTF. The CDR3 DNA follows: TGTGCCTGGAGTGTCCACATGGCTAACTATGGCTACACCTTC. Supplemented by reference TRBV30 and TRBJ1-2, the full variable domain reads SQTIHQWPATLVQPVGSPLSLECTVEGTSNPNLYWYRQAAGRGLQLLFYSVGIGQISSEVPQNLSASRPQDRQFILSSKKLLLSDSGFYLCAWSVHMANYGYTFGSGTRLTVV.

This clonotype was counted between two and nine times. The rearrangement links TRBV19 to TRBJ2-7, with D hard to call. The CDR3 has 16 residues. V lost 4 bases and J 3 bases, leaving 19 bases between the germline ends. CDR1 LNHDA and CDR2 SQIVND come from the germline V gene (reference sequence). The DNA for the CDR3 is TGTGCCAGTAGTAGCCCGTCCGGAAATGTAGGCTACGAGCAGTACTTC. Translation gives CASSSPSGNVGYEQYF. Supplemented by reference TRBV19 and TRBJ2-7, the full variable domain reads DGGITQSPKYLFRKEGQNVTLSCEQNLNHDAMYWYRQDPGQGLRLIYYSQIVNDFQKGDIAEGYSVSREKKESFPLTVTSAQKNPTAFYLCASSSPSGNVGYEQYFGPGTRLTVT.

The genes are TRBV20-1 and TRBJ2-6; D is unresolved. V was clipped by 0 bases and J by 0 bases, with 6 bases between them. Germline lookup yields CDR1 DFQATT and CDR2 SNEGSKA (reference sequence). The CDR3 contains 15 residues. The CDR3 DNA reads as TGCAGTGCTAGAGATCGAACCTCTGGGGCCAACGTCCTGACTTTC. Protein: CSARDRTSGANVLTF.

This clonotype was found a few times. V is TRBV6-2 or TRBV6-3 and J is TRBJ2-7; D is unresolved. Germline assignment: CDR1 MNHEY and CDR2 SVGEGT. This CDR3 is built from 15 residues. Trimming took off 2 bases at V and 4 bases at J, with 15 bases between the two ends. This CDR3 reads CASSYGFKGFYEQYF. CDR3 coding DNA: TGTGCCAGCAGTTACGGGTTTAAGGGTTTTTACGAGCAGTACTTC.

This clonotype has ten or more counts. The rearrangement uses TRBV20-1 and TRBJ2-3; D is possibly TRBD1 (5 bases). CDR1 is DFQATT and CDR2 is SNEGSKA in the germline V gene (reference sequence). V dropped 8 bases and J dropped 0 bases, with 9 bases sitting between them. The CDR3 runs 12 residues. CDR3 coding DNA: TGCAGTCCGGCAGGGAGCACAGATACGCAGTATTTT. This gives the protein CSPAGSTDTQYF.

This clonotype was recorded at least ten times. The chain uses TRBV19 and TRBJ1-5; D not certain. The V gene's germline CDR1 is LNHDA and CDR2 SQIVND (reference sequence). V was clipped by 7 bases and J by 4 bases, with 17 bases between them. The CDR3 has 15 amino acids. CDR3 in DNA: TGTGCCAGTAAAACTACGAAGTCGGGTAATCAGCCCCAGCATTTT. It specifies CASKTTKSGNQPQHF.

This clonotype was seen repeatedly, ten times or more. The chain carries TRBV2 and TRBJ2-5, with TRBD2 identical over 9 bases. J was trimmed by 5 bases and V by 2 bases; bases with no gene match: 9. Germline CDR1 reads SNHLY; CDR2 reads FYNNEI. The CDR3 has 16 residues. The CDR3 DNA sequence: TGTGCCAGCAGTGAATCTGGTGCGGGAGGGTTGGAGACCCAGTACTTC. Its translation is CASSESGAGGLETQYF.

This clonotype was seen only a few times. This sequence joins TRBV11-2 and TRBJ2-7; possible D gene TRBD1, 6 bases. The CDR3 sequence is 16 residues long. Germline V gene sequence: CDR1 SGHAT, CDR2 FQNNGV. V gave up 3 bases and J gave up 0 bases, with 15 bases separating them. The CDR3 region is CASSFGTGFSSYEQYF. The CDR3, as DNA: TGTGCCAGCAGCTTCGGAACAGGGTTTAGCTCCTACGAGCAGTACTTC. The variable domain in full, completed from reference TRBV11-2 and TRBJ2-7, reads EAGVAQSPRYKIIEKRQSVAFWCNPISGHATLYWYQQILGQGPKLLIQFQNNGVVDDSQLPKDRFSAERLKGVDSTLKIQPAKLEDSAVYLCASSFGTGFSSYEQYFGPGTRLTVT.

Notes on this clonotype: Given a much more abundant clone one base away, this may be a read error. CDR3 in DNA: TGCAGCGTTGCGGGGACTAGCGGGAGATTGGATTCGGGTGAGGAGTTCTTC. Translating it yields CSVAGTSGRLDSGEEFF. The chain uses TRBV29-1 and TRBJ2-1, with 14 bases identical to TRBD2. Germline lookup yields CDR1 SQVTM and CDR2 ANQGSEA. The CDR3 sequence is 17 residues long.

In this sample, this clonotype turned up a few times. This chain links TRBV12-3 or TRBV12-4 with TRBJ2-1; D is unclear. V was shortened by 6 bases and J by 4 bases, with 4 bases between the two germline ends. The CDR3 runs to 11 residues. The CDR3 DNA is TGTGCCAGCAGGACGTACAATGAGCAGTTCTTC. The encoded protein is CASRTYNEQFF.

This clonotype showed up many times. The V and J genes are TRBV7-2 and TRBJ1-5; D gene uncertain. Germline V CDR1 and CDR2: SGHTA, FQGNSA. The CDR3 runs 12 residues. With 5 bases removed from V and 6 bases from J, the gap between germline ends came to 8 bases. As DNA, the CDR3 is TGTGCCAGCAGCATCATGGGTCAGCCCCAGCATTTT. It specifies CASSIMGQPQHF.

The chain employs TRBV9 and TRBJ2-3; D gene unclear. This CDR3 is built from 14 residues. The V end lost 0 bases, the J end lost 2 bases, and 7 bases lay between the germline ends. From germline, CDR1 is SGDLS and CDR2 YYNGEE. The DNA for the CDR3 is TGTGCCAGCAGCGTAGAGGCGTACACAGATACGCAGTATTTT. Encoded protein: CASSVEAYTDTQYF. Filled out from reference TRBV9 and TRBJ2-3, the complete variable domain reads DSGVTQTPKHLITATGQRVTLRCSPRSGDLSVYWYQQSLDQGLQFLIQYYNGEERAKGNILERFSAQQFPDLHSELNLSSLELGDSALYFCASSVEAYTDTQYFGPGTRLTVL.

J is TRBJ2-1 and V is TRBV7-2; 7 nucleotides match TRBD2. The germline gives CDR1 SGHTA, CDR2 FQGNSA. The CDR3 loop spans 14 amino acids. The V segment lost 2 bases and the J segment 6 bases; nucleotides outside the gene matches: 4. The CDR3 DNA is TGTGCCAGCAGCTTATATTTAGCGGGCAATGAGCAGTTCTTC. Its protein is CASSLYLAGNEQFF.

This chain links TRBV14 with TRBJ2-5; D ambiguous. The V and J ends lost 0 bases and 2 bases respectively, with 13 bases between them. From germline, CDR1 is SGHDN and CDR2 FVKESK. The CDR3 consists of 16 residues. CDR3 amino acids: CASSQDRRGIQETQYF. Here the CDR3 DNA reads TGTGCCAGCAGCCAAGATCGGAGAGGAATTCAAGAGACCCAGTACTTC.

The chain couples TRBV6-5 to TRBJ2-2; D unresolved. V dropped 2 bases and J dropped 6 bases, with 4 bases sitting between them. The germline V gene encodes CDR1 MNHEY and CDR2 SVGAGI. CDR3 length equals 12 residues. CDR3 sequence: CASSYLPGELFF. CDR3 sequence (DNA): TGTGCCAGCAGTTACCTGCCCGGGGAGCTGTTTTTT.